The T cell receptor beta chain described here comes from a study of CD8+ T cells in alopecia areata. On the study more broadly: In an open-label trial, patients got 5 to 10 mg tofacitinib twice daily. Study-wide results and limits: Higher clonality than in normal scalp was seen in lesional scalp, especially alopecia totalis/universalis. Significant decreases in scalp clonality and expanded CD8+ clones followed tofacitinib treatment.

Treatment noted: oral pan-JAK inhibitor, 5-10 mg twice daily. Researchers took lesional scalp punch biopsies and peripheral blood from people who were alopecia areata patients. Once RNA had been extracted, it was reverse transcribed into cDNA to act as the sequencing template. Sequencing used immunoSEQ multiplex PCR; TCRdb keeps in-frame clones, though not all of them. The sample lists some 190,000 clones, approximately 61% seen once, with around 0.92% in the top ten. Trimming took 5 bases from V and 5 from J, leaving 10 bases between them. This CDR3 has 13 amino acids. Germline assignment: CDR1 LNHDA and CDR2 SQIVND (reference sequence). Notes on this clone: Its specificity is not known.

The material was CD4+ T cells sorted from blood, obtained at week 24, from a patient treated with tofacitinib. The J gene is TRBJ2-1, the V gene TRBV19; TRBD2 might be the D (5 bases). The sequence was collected from a human donor with alopecia areata. For the CDR3, the DNA is TGTGCCAGTAGTTCGTTCGGGAACAATGAGCAGTTCTTC. Encoded protein: CASSSFGNNEQFF.